This T cell receptor beta chain originates from a study of graft-versus-host responses after intestinal transplantation. Whole-study findings and limits: Among recipient marrow samples, GvH clones were found; some appeared first in ileum or blood. Among circulating GvH clones, peak levels were associated with early post-transplant declines in HvG clones.

This CDR3 is built from 15 residues. The V gene end was trimmed by 6 bases and the J gene end by 2 bases; junction bases not matched to a gene: 7. CDR1 MGHRA and CDR2 YSYEKL come from the germline V gene. As to this clone: Its antigen remains unknown.

Measured with immunoSEQ multiplex PCR; TCRdb has only the in-frame clones, and not every one. The sample has about 43,000 clones, 85% to 95% seen once; the top ten hold 1.6%. The chain joins TRBV4-1 to TRBJ1-5, with 7 bases that match TRBD1. This specimen was PBMCs, taken 335 days after intestinal transplant. The clonotype was recovered from a human patient who received an intestinal transplant, so some T cells may come from the graft donor. Here the CDR3 reads CASRPNRGGNQPQHF. For the CDR3, the DNA is TGCGCCAGCAGACCTAACAGGGGAGGCAATCAGCCCCAGCATTTT.